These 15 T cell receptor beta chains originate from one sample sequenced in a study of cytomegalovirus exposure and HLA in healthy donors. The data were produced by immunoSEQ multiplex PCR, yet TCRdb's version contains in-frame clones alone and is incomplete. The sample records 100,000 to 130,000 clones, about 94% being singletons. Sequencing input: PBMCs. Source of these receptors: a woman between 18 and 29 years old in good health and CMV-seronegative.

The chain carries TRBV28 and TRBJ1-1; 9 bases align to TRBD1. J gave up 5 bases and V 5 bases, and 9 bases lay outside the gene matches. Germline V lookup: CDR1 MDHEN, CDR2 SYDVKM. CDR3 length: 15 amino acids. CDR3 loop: CASSKRGTGRTEAFF. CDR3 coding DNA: TGTGCCAGCAGTAAGAGGGGGACAGGGAGAACTGAAGCTTTCTTT. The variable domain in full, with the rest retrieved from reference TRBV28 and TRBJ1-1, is DVKVTQSSRYLVKRTGEKVFLECVQDMDHENMFWYRQDPGLGLRLIYFSYDVKMKEKGDIPEGYSVSREKKERFSLILESASTNQTSMYLCASSKRGTGRTEAFFGQGTRLTVV.

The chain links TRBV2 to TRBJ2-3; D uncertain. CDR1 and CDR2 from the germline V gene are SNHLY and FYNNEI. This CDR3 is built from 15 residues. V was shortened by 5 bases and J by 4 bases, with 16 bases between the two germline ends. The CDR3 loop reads CASSPGAVGADTQYF. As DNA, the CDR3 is TGTGCCAGCAGTCCGGGTGCCGTAGGCGCAGATACGCAGTATTTT.

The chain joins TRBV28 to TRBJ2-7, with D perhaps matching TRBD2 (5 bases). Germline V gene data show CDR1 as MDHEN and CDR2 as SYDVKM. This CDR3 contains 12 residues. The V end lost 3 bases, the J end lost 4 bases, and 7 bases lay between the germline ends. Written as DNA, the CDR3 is TGTGCCAGCAGTTTCGGGGATTACGAGCAGTACTTC. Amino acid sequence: CASSFGDYEQYF.

The CDR3 is CASSLGTGSNYGYTF. The CDR3, as DNA: TGTGCCAGCAGCTTAGGGACAGGATCTAACTATGGCTACACCTTC. The rearrangement uses TRBV11-1 and TRBJ1-2, with TRBD1 matching 7 bases. The CDR3 contains 15 residues. From germline, CDR1 is SGHAT and CDR2 FQDESV (reference sequence). V shed 1 base and J 0 bases; nucleotides not matched to a gene: 2.

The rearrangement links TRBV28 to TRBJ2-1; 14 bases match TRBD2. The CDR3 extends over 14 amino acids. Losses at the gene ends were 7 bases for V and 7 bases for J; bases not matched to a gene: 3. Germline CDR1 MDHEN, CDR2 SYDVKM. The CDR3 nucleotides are TGTGCCAGCAAAAGGACTAGCGGGGGGAATGAGCAGTTCTTC. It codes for CASKRTSGGNEQFF.

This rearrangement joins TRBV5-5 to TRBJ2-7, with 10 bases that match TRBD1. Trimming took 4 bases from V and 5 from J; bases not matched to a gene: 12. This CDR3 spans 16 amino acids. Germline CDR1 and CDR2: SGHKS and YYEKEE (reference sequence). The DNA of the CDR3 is TGTGCCAGCAGCCTCCTTCCGCGGACAGGGGGTGACGAGCAGTACTTC. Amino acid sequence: CASSLLPRTGGDEQYF.

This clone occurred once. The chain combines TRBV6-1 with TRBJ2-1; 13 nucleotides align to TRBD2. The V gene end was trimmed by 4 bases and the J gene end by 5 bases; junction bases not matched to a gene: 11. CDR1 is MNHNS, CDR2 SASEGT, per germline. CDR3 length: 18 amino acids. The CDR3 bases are TGTGCCAGCAGTGTCAGGGTTAGGACTAGCGGGGGTCACAATGAGCAGTTCTTC. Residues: CASSVRVRTSGGHNEQFF.

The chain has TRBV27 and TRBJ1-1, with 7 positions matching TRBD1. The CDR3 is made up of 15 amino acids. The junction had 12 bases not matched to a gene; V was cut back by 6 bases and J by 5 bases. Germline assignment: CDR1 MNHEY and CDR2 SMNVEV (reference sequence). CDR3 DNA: TGTGCCAGCAGCCTACAGGGGCGGGGTGAAACTGAAGCTTTCTTT. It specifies CASSLQGRGETEAFF.

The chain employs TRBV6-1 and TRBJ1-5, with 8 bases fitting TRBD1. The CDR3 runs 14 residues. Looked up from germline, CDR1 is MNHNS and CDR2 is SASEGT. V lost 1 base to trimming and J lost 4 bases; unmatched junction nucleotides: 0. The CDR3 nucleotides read TGTGCCAGCAGTGAAGGGACAGGGAATCAGCCCCAGCATTTT. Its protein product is CASSEGTGNQPQHF.

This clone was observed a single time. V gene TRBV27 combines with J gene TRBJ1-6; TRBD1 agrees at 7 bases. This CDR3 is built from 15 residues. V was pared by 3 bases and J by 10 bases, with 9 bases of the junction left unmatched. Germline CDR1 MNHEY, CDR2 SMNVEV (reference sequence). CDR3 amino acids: CASSFLRQGSSPLHF. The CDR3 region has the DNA TGTGCCAGCAGTTTTCTGAGACAGGGCAGCTCACCCCTCCACTTT.

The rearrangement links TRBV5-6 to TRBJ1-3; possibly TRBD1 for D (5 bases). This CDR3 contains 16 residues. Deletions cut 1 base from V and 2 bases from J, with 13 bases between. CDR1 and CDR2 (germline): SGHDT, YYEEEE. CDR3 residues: CASSLWRQWAGNTIYF. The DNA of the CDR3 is TGTGCCAGCAGCTTGTGGCGACAGTGGGCTGGAAACACCATATATTTT.

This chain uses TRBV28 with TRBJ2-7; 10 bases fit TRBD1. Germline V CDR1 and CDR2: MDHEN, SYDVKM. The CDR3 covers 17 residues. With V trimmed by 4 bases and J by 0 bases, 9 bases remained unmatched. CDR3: CASSYSGTGASSYEQYF. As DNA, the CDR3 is TGTGCCAGCAGTTACTCCGGGACAGGGGCCAGCTCCTACGAGCAGTACTTC.

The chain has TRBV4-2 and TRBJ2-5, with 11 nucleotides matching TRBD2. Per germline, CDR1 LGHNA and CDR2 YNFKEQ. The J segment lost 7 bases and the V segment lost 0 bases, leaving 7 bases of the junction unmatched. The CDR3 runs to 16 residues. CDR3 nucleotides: TGTGCCAGCAGCCAAGAGATTAGCGGGGGGGTGGGGACCCAGTACTTC. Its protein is CASSQEISGGVGTQYF.

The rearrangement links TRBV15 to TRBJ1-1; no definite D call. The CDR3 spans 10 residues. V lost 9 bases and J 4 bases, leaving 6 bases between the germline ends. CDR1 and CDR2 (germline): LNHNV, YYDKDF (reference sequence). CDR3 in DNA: TGTGCCACGGGAGGCACTGAAGCTTTCTTT. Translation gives CATGGTEAFF. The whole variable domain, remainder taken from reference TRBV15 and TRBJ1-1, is DAMVIQNPRYQVTQFGKPVTLSCSQTLNHNVMYWYQQKSSQAPKLLFHYYDKDFNNEADTPDNFQSRRPNTSFCFLDIRSPGLGDTAMYLCATGGTEAFFGQGTRLTVV.

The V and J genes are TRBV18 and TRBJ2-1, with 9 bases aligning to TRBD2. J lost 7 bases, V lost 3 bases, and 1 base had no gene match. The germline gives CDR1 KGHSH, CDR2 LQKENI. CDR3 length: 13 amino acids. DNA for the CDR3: TGTGCCAGCTCACCGCGGGGGGGGAATGAGCAGTTCTTC. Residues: CASSPRGGNEQFF.